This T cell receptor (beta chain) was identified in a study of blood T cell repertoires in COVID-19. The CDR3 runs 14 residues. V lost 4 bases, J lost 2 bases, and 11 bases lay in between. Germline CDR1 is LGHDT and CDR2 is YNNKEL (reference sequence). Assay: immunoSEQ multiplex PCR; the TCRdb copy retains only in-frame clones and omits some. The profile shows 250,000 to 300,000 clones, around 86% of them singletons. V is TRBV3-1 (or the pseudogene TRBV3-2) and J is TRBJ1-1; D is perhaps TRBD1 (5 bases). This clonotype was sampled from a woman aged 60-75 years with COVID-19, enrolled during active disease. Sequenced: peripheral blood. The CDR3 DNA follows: TGTGCCAGCAGCCGGGCACAGGCTAACACTGAAGCTTTCTTT. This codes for CASSRAQANTEAFF.